A selection of T cell receptor beta chains follows, all from one sample in a study of beta chain features in type 1 diabetes. Using immunoSEQ multiplex PCR, the repertoire was profiled, and TCRdb retains in-frame clones only, with some absent. The table shows around 140,000 clones, with around 9% occurring only once. The specimen was central memory CD4+ T cells from blood. Every receptor here comes from a man aged 25 to 45 with type 1 diabetes. CDR3s include the opening cysteine and the closing phenylalanine or tryptophan. Fields, in order: CDR3 DNA, CDR3 protein, clone size, J gene, D gene, V gene. The D gene is left open where the match is weak. Some rows have no size entry. The others give once, few or many, or a class for an expanded clone.

TGTGCCAGCAGTTTTGGACAGGGCACCTACGAGCAGTACTTC	CASSFGQGTYEQYF	-	TRBJ2-7	TRBD1	TRBV6-6
TGCAGCGTCGGGACAGGGGCTGGTAATGAGCAGTTCTTC	CSVGTGAGNEQFF	-	TRBJ2-1	TRBD1	TRBV29-1
TGTGCCAGCAGTTCCCGGGACAGCCGTGGCTACACCTTC	CASSSRDSRGYTF	few	TRBJ1-2	TRBD1	TRBV27
TGTGCCAGCAGCTTGAGGCGGGGGGGCTTGGATGAGCAGTTCTTC	CASSLRRGGLDEQFF	few	TRBJ2-1	TRBD2	TRBV5-4
TGTGCCAGCAGCTCTCCGGGTTCATGGGGCTACACCTTC	CASSSPGSWGYTF	-	TRBJ1-2	-	TRBV5-4
TGTGCCAGCTCACACAATCGACTAGCGGGGGGCCTCTACAATGAGCAGTTCTTC	CASSHNRLAGGLYNEQFF	-	TRBJ2-1	TRBD2	TRBV18
TGCGCCAGCAGCTTACGGGGGGGAGGATGGGAAGCTTTCTTT	CASSLRGGGWEAFF	-	TRBJ1-1	-	TRBV4-1
TGCAGCGTTGAAGAGGGAGGTTCTAACTATGGCTACACCTTC	CSVEEGGSNYGYTF	-	TRBJ1-2	-	TRBV29-1
TGTGCCTGGAACCGGGGGGGCCTCTACAATGAGCAGTTCTTC	CAWNRGGLYNEQFF	few	TRBJ2-1	TRBD2	TRBV30
TGTGCCAGCAGCTTAGTCGTGGGACTACCTGTGGATACGCAGTATTTT	CASSLVVGLPVDTQYF	few	TRBJ2-3	TRBD2	TRBV7-2
TGCGCCAGCAGCCTACGAGGGAGCGGGGGGAGTGTGAGGAATGAGCAGTTCTTC	CASSLRGSGGSVRNEQFF	few	TRBJ2-1	TRBD2	TRBV5-1
TGTGCCAGCAGTCCCGCGGACAGGGACTATGGCTACACCTTC	CASSPADRDYGYTF	-	TRBJ1-2	TRBD1	TRBV28
TGTGCCAGCAGTGGGAAGGATTCGAGGCACGAGCAGTACTTC	CASSGKDSRHEQYF	few	TRBJ2-7	-	TRBV2
TGTGCCAGCAGCTTGGGCGAGGGGAACACTGAAGCTTTCTTT	CASSLGEGNTEAFF	few	TRBJ1-1	-	TRBV5-4
TGTGCCAGCAGCACTGACAGATATCAGCCCCAGCATTTT	CASSTDRYQPQHF	-	TRBJ1-5	-	TRBV5-8
TGTGCCAGCAGCGGACTAGCGGAGAACAATGAGCAGTTCTTC	CASSGLAENNEQFF	-	TRBJ2-1	TRBD2	TRBV9
TGTGCCAGCAGTCCGCCTGGGACAGGGCGGGAAAAACTGTTTTTT	CASSPPGTGREKLFF	few	TRBJ1-4	TRBD1	TRBV28
TGTGCCAGCAGTGGTGAGGAGAACGAGCAGTACTTC	CASSGEENEQYF	-	TRBJ2-7	-	TRBV2
TGTGCCAGCGCTAGAACAGGGGGAATCTACGAGCAGTACTTC	CASARTGGIYEQYF	few	TRBJ2-7	TRBD1	TRBV6-5
TGTGCCAGCAGCCAACGGGGGGCCGCCTACGAGCAGTACTTC	CASSQRGAAYEQYF	few	TRBJ2-7	-	TRBV4-1
TGTGCCAGCAGCGTAGATGGGTGGGGCCACGAGCAGTACTTC	CASSVDGWGHEQYF	once	TRBJ2-7	-	TRBV9
TGTGCCAGCAGCAGCGGGCCGACAACAGATACGCAGTATTTT	CASSSGPTTDTQYF	-	TRBJ2-3	-	TRBV9
TGTGCCAGCAGCCAAGATGGGAGGGGGGGGCAGCCCCAGCATTTT	CASSQDGRGGQPQHF	few	TRBJ1-5	-	TRBV14
TGCGCCAGCAGCGCTTCACAGGGGGCGGGCAATGAGCAGTTCTTC	CASSASQGAGNEQFF	few	TRBJ2-1	TRBD1	TRBV5-1
TGTGCTAGCAGCTCCGGAGGATTCTCTGGGGCCAACGTCCTGACTTTC	CASSSGGFSGANVLTF	-	TRBJ2-6	-	TRBV7-7
TGCAGCGTTTCAGCGGGGGGAGCGGAGACCCAGTACTTC	CSVSAGGAETQYF	-	TRBJ2-5	TRBD2	TRBV29-1
TGCGCCAGCCAGGGACAGAACGAGCAGTACTTC	CASQGQNEQYF	-	TRBJ2-7	TRBD1	TRBV5-1
TGCAGCGTTGTCACGCAGGGAAAGCAGGAGACCCAGTACTTC	CSVVTQGKQETQYF	few	TRBJ2-5	-	TRBV29-1
TGTGCCAGCAGCTCGGACAGGGGGACTGAAGCTTTCTTT	CASSSDRGTEAFF	-	TRBJ1-1	TRBD1	TRBV11-2
TGTGCCAGCAGTGAACTAGCGCCTGACAATGAGCAGTTCTTC	CASSELAPDNEQFF	-	TRBJ2-1	TRBD2	TRBV6-5
TGCGCCAGCAGCCAAGGACACGACACCTCCTACGAGCAGTACTTC	CASSQGHDTSYEQYF	few	TRBJ2-7	-	TRBV4-1
TGCGCCAGCAGCTCCTCCGCCCAGACAGGCTCCTACGAGCAGTACTTC	CASSSSAQTGSYEQYF	-	TRBJ2-7	-	TRBV5-1
TGTGCCATCCGGACAGGCCTAGATGTGGGGCTCCACTTT	CAIRTGLDVGLHF	-	TRBJ1-6	TRBD1	TRBV2
TGTGCCAGCAGTCTTGACGGAGAAGAGACCCAGTACTTC	CASSLDGEETQYF	-	TRBJ2-5	-	TRBV5-4
TGTGCCAGCAGCTCTGCCGGAACAGACAGTAATGAAAAACTGTTTTTT	CASSSAGTDSNEKLFF	-	TRBJ1-4	-	TRBV28
TGTGCCATCAGTGAGTCCGACAGAGGCACAGATACGCAGTATTTT	CAISESDRGTDTQYF	-	TRBJ2-3	-	TRBV10-3
TGCAGTGCCTCGCTAGGAGAGACCCAGTACTTC	CSASLGETQYF	few	TRBJ2-5	-	TRBV20-1
TGCGCCAGCAGCCGGGCGGTTACAGGGGGCCTACTTGGCTACACCTTC	CASSRAVTGGLLGYTF	-	TRBJ1-2	TRBD1	TRBV4-1
TGTGCCAGCAGATCACAGGGAAAAACTTTCTTT	CASRSQGKTFF	few	TRBJ1-1	-	TRBV28
TGTGCCAGCAGTTTATCTGGACAGGGGCCCCACAATGAGCAGTTCTTC	CASSLSGQGPHNEQFF	few	TRBJ2-1	TRBD1	TRBV27
TGCAGCGTTGAGGGGGGACCCTTCACTGAAGCTTTCTTT	CSVEGGPFTEAFF	few	TRBJ1-1	-	TRBV29-1
TGTGCCAGCAGTTACCAGGGGGCTGGGGCCAACGTCCTGACTTTC	CASSYQGAGANVLTF	-	TRBJ2-6	TRBD1	TRBV6-5
TGTGCCAGCAGGTGGACAGGGGGGGAAAAACTGTTTTTT	CASRWTGGEKLFF	-	TRBJ1-4	TRBD1	TRBV11-2
TGTGCCAGCAGCTTATCCTTCTACGAGCAGTACTTC	CASSLSFYEQYF	-	TRBJ2-7	-	TRBV7-2
TGTGCCAGCAGTGAAGATTCGGGGGGCGAGCAGTACTTC	CASSEDSGGEQYF	-	TRBJ2-7	TRBD2	TRBV2
TGTGCCAGCAATAAACAGGGGATTGGAGAGACCCAGTACTTC	CASNKQGIGETQYF	few	TRBJ2-5	TRBD1	TRBV2
TGCGCCAGCAGCCAAGCCACGACTAGCGGGGGGGGAGAGACCCAGTACTTC	CASSQATTSGGGETQYF	many	TRBJ2-5	TRBD2	TRBV4-1
TGCGCCAGCAGCTTAGACGGACAGCAGGGTTTGGAGCAGTACTTC	CASSLDGQQGLEQYF	-	TRBJ2-7	-	TRBV5-1
TGTGCCAGTAGTAACCACAGGGAAGGCTACACCTTC	CASSNHREGYTF	-	TRBJ1-2	-	TRBV19
TGTGCCAGCAGACCAGACAGGGGGCCCTACGAGCAGTACTTC	CASRPDRGPYEQYF	-	TRBJ2-7	TRBD1	TRBV7-2